The rows below give T cell receptor beta chains drawn from one sample of a study of beta chain features in type 1 diabetes. Using immunoSEQ multiplex PCR, the repertoire was profiled, and TCRdb retains in-frame clones only, with some absent. The sample has 150,000 or so clones, 9% to 9.5% seen once. The material sequenced was central memory CD4+ T cells from blood. The source of these receptors is a man between 18 and 29 years old in good health. Each CDR3 is given with its conserved first and last residue. A D gene is named only where the DNA matches it firmly. Only some rows state a clone size, as once, few, many or a class for expanded clones.

clone_size j_call v_call d_call cdr3_length cdr3_aa cdr3_nt
few TRBJ2-1 TRBV7-3 TRBD2 15 CASSLISGGQGEQFF TGTGCCAGCAGCTTAATTTCGGGGGGGCAAGGTGAGCAGTTCTTC
few TRBJ2-5 TRBV5-1 . 15 CASSLAPTRRETQYF TGCGCCAGCAGCTTGGCACCGACTAGGAGGGAGACCCAGTACTTC
. TRBJ1-6 TRBV19 . 16 CASSILVQTRNSPLHF TGTGCCAGTAGTATCCTAGTCCAAACCCGGAATTCACCCCTCCACTTT
few TRBJ2-1 TRBV27 TRBD2 15 CASSQWSSGNNEQFF TGTGCCAGCAGTCAGTGGTCTAGCGGAAACAATGAGCAGTTCTTC
few TRBJ2-1 TRBV6-1 TRBD1 14 CASHRQGAHNEQFF TGTGCCAGCCATAGGCAGGGGGCCCACAATGAGCAGTTCTTC
. TRBJ2-3 TRBV2 . 15 CASLGDIAASDTQYF TGTGCCAGCCTTGGGGACATCGCAGCGTCAGATACGCAGTATTTT
. TRBJ2-3 TRBV7-2 . 15 CASSPPGARTDTQYF TGTGCCAGCAGCCCACCTGGTGCGAGGACAGATACGCAGTATTTT
few TRBJ2-7 TRBV18 . 15 CASSPPSRGSYEQYF TGTGCCAGCTCCCCCCCGAGCCGGGGCTCCTACGAGCAGTACTTC
many TRBJ2-7 TRBV20-1 . 11 CSARTNYEQYF TGCAGTGCTAGGACAAACTACGAGCAGTACTTC
. TRBJ2-7 TRBV9 . 14 CASSVGITDYEQYF TGTGCCAGCAGCGTAGGAATTACAGACTACGAGCAGTACTTC